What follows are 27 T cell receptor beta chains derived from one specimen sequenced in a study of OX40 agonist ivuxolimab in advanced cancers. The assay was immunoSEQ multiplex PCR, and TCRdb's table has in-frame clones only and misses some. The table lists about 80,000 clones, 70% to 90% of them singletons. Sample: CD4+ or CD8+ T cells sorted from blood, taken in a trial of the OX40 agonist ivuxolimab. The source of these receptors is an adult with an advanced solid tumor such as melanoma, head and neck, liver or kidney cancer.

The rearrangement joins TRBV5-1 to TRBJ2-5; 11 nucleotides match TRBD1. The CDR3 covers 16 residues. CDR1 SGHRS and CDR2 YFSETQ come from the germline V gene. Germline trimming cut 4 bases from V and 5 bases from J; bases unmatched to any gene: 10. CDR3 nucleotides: TGCGCCAGCAGCCGGGCCGGGACAGGGGGTGGCGAGACCCAGTACTTC. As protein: CASSRAGTGGGETQYF.

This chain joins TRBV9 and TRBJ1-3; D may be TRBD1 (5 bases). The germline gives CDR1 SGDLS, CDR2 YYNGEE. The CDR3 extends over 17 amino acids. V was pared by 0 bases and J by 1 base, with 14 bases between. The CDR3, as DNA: TGTGCCAGCAGCGTAGCCGGGGGGGATTGGTCTGGAAACACCATATATTTT. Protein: CASSVAGGDWSGNTIYF. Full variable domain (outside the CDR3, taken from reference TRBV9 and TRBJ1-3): DSGVTQTPKHLITATGQRVTLRCSPRSGDLSVYWYQQSLDQGLQFLIQYYNGEERAKGNILERFSAQQFPDLHSELNLSSLELGDSALYFCASSVAGGDWSGNTIYFGEGSWLTVV.

CDR3 DNA sequence: TGTGCCAGCAGTTATCGACAGGCCTACGAGCAGTACTTC. Its protein product is CASSYRQAYEQYF. The chain combines TRBV11-2 with TRBJ2-7; D may be TRBD1 (6 bases). Germline V gene lookup returns CDR1 SGHAT and CDR2 FQNNGV. Trimming cost V 6 bases and J 2 bases, with 11 bases left between them. CDR3 size: 13 residues.

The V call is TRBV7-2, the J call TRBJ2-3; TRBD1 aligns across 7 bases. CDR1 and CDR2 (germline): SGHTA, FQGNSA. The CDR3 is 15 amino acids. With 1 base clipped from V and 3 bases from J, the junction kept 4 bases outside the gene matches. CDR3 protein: CASSLGFRGTDTQYF. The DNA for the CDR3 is TGTGCCAGCAGCTTAGGTTTCAGGGGGACAGATACGCAGTATTTT. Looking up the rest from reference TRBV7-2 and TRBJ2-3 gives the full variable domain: GAGVSQSPSNKVTEKGKDVELRCDPISGHTALYWYRQSLGQGLEFLIYFQGNSAPDKSGLPSDRFSAERTGGSVSTLTIQRTQQEDSAVYLCASSLGFRGTDTQYFGPGTRLTVL.

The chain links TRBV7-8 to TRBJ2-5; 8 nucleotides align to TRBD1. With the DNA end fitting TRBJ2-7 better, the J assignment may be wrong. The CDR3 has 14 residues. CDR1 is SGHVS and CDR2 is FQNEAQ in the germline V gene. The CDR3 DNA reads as TGTGCCAGCAGGCTGGGACAGGCCCCCGGCGAGCAGTACTTC. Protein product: CASRLGQAPGEQYF.

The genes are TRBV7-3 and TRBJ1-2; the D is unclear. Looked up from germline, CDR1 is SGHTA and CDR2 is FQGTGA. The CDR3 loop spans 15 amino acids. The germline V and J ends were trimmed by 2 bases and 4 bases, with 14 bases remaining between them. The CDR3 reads CASSLFGRGSYGYTF. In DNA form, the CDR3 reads TGTGCCAGCAGCTTATTCGGTCGGGGATCCTATGGCTACACCTTC.

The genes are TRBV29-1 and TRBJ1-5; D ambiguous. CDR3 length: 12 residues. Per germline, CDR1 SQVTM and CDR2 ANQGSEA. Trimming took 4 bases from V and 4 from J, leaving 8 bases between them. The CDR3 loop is CSVGHRNQPQHF. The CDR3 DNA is TGCAGCGTTGGTCACAGAAATCAGCCCCAGCATTTT.

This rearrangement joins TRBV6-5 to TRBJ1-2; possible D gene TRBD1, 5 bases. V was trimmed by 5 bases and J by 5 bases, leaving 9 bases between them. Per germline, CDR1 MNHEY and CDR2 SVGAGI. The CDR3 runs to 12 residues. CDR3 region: CASSRKGYGYTF. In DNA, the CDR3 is TGTGCCAGCAGTCGTAAGGGGTATGGCTACACCTTC.

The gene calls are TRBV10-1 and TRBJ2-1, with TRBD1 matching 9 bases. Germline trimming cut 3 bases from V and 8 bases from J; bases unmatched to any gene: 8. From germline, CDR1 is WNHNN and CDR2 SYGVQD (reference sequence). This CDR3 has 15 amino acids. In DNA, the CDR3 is TGCGCCAGCAGTGAACCGGGACAGGGAAGGGATGAGCAGTTCTTC. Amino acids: CASSEPGQGRDEQFF.

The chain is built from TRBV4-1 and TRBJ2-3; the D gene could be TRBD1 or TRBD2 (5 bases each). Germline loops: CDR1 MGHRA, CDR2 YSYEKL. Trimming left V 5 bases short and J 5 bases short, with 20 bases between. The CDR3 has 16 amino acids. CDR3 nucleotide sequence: TGCGCCAGCAGCTTAGGCAGCCGGGGCGAGGAAGATACGCAGTATTTT. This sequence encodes CASSLGSRGEEDTQYF.

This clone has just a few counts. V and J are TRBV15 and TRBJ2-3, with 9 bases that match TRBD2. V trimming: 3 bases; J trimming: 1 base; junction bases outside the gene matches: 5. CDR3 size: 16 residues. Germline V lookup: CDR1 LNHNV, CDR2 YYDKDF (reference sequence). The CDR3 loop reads CATSRVAGVGTDTQYF. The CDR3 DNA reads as TGTGCCACCAGCAGGGTAGCGGGAGTGGGCACAGATACGCAGTATTTT. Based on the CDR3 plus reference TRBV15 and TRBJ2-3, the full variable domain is DAMVIQNPRYQVTQFGKPVTLSCSQTLNHNVMYWYQQKSSQAPKLLFHYYDKDFNNEADTPDNFQSRRPNTSFCFLDIRSPGLGDTAMYLCATSRVAGVGTDTQYFGPGTRLTVL.

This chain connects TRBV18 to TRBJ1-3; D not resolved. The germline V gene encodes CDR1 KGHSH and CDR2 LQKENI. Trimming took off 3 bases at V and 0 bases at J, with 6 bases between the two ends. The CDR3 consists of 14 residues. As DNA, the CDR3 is TGTGCCAGCTCACCTGATCCCTCTGGAAACACCATATATTTT. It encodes CASSPDPSGNTIYF. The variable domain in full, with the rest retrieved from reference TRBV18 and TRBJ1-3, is NAGVMQNPRHLVRRRGQEARLRCSPMKGHSHVYWYRQLPEEGLKFMVYLQKENIIDESGMPKERFSAEFPKEGPSILRIQQVVRGDSAAYFCASSPDPSGNTIYFGEGSWLTVV.

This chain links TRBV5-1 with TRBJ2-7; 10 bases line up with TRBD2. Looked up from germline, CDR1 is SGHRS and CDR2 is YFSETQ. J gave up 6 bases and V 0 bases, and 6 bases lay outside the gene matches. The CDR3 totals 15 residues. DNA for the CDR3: TGCGCCAGCAGCTTGGCAGCGGGAGGGAACGGCGAGCAGTACTTC. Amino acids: CASSLAAGGNGEQYF.

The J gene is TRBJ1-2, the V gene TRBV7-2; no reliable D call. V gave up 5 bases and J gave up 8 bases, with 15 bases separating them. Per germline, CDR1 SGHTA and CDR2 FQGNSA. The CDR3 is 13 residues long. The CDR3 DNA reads TGTGCCAGCAGCCCCCGGCTCGGGAGAGGCTACACCTTC. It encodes CASSPRLGRGYTF.

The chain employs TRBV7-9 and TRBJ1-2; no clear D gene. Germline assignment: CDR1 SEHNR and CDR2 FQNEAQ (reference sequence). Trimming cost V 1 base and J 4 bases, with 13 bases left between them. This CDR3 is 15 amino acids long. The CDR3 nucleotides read TGTGCCAGCAGCTTAGATGGGGTGTTAGGCTATGGCTACACCTTC. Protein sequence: CASSLDGVLGYGYTF.

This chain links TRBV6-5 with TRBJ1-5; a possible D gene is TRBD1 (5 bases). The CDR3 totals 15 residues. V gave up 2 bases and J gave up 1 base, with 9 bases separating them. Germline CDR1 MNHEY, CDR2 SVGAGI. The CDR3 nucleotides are TGTGCCAGCAGTTACAATGGGGCGAGCAATCAGCCCCAGCATTTT. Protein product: CASSYNGASNQPQHF.

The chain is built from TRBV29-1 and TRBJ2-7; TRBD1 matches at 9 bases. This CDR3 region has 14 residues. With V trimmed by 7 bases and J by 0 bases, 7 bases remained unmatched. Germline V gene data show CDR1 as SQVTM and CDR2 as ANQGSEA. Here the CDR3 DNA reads TGCAGCGGGGGGACAGGGCCCAGCTCCTACGAGCAGTACTTC. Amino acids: CSGGTGPSSYEQYF.

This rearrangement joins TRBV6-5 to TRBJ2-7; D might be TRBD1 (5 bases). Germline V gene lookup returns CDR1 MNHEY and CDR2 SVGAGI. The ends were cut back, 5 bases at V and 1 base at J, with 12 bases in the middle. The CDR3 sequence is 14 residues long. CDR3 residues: CASSIRQSSYEQYF. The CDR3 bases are TGTGCCAGCAGTATTCGACAGAGTTCCTACGAGCAGTACTTC.

In nucleotides, the CDR3 is TGTGCTAGTGGTTTGGTAAGGGGGTTGGATACGCAGTATTTT. This sequence encodes CASGLVRGLDTQYF. The chain carries TRBV12-5 and TRBJ2-3; a possible D gene is TRBD1 (6 bases). V was cut by 0 bases and J by 6 bases, with 10 bases left in between. The CDR3 spans 14 residues. Germline V gives CDR1 LGHNT, CDR2 FRNRAP. The variable domain in full, with the rest retrieved from reference TRBV12-5 and TRBJ2-3, is DARVTQTPRHKVTEMGQEVTMRCQPILGHNTVFWYRQTMMQGLELLAYFRNRAPLDDSGMPKDRFSAEMPDATLATLKIQPSEPRDSAVYFCASGLVRGLDTQYFGPGTRLTVL.

The CDR3 nucleotides read TGTGCCAGCAGCTTAGGTGTTGGCTCGAGGGCTGAAGCTTTCTTT. This sequence encodes CASSLGVGSRAEAFF. The V and J genes are TRBV7-2 and TRBJ1-1; D remains unclear. V was cut by 1 base and J by 6 bases, with 15 bases left in between. The CDR3 consists of 15 residues. Germline V gene data show CDR1 as SGHTA and CDR2 as FQGNSA.

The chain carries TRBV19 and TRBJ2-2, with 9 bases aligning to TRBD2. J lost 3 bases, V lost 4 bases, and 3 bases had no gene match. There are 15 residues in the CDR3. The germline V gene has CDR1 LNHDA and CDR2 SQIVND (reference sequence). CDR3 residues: CASSKLAGHTGELFF. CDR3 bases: TGTGCCAGTAGTAAACTAGCGGGCCACACCGGGGAGCTGTTTTTT. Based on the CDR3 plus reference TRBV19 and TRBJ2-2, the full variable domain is DGGITQSPKYLFRKEGQNVTLSCEQNLNHDAMYWYRQDPGQGLRLIYYSQIVNDFQKGDIAEGYSVSREKKESFPLTVTSAQKNPTAFYLCASSKLAGHTGELFFGEGSRLTVL.

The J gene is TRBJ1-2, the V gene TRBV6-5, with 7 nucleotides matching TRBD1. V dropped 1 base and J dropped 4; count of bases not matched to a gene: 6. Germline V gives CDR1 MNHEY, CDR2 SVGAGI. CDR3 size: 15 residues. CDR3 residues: CASSYYGTDFYGYTF. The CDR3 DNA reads TGTGCCAGCAGTTACTATGGGACAGATTTCTATGGCTACACCTTC.

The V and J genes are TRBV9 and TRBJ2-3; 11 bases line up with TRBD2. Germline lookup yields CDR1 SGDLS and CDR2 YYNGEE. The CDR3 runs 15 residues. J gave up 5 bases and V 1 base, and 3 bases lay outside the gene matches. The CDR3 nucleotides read TGTGCCAGCAGCGTACGGCTAGCGGGGGGAGATACGCAGTATTTT. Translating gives CASSVRLAGGDTQYF.

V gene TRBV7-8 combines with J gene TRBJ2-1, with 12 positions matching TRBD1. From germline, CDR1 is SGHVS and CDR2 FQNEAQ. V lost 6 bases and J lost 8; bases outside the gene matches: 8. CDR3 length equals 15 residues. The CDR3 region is CASRMRDRGLDEQFF. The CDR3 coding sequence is TGTGCCAGCAGGATGCGGGACAGGGGGCTGGATGAGCAGTTCTTC.

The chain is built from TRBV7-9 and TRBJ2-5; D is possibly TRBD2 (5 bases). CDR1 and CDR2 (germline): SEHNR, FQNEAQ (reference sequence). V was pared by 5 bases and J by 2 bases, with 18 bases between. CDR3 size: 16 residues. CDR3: CASSPPGKAFQETQYF. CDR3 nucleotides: TGTGCCAGCAGCCCCCCGGGGAAGGCCTTTCAAGAGACCCAGTACTTC.

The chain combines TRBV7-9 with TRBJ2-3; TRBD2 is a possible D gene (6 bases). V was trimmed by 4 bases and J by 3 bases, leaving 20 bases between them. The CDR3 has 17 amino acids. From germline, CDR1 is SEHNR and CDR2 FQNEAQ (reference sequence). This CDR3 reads CASSSAVAGMVTDTQYF. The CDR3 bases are TGTGCCAGCAGCTCCGCGGTTGCGGGGATGGTAACAGATACGCAGTATTTT.

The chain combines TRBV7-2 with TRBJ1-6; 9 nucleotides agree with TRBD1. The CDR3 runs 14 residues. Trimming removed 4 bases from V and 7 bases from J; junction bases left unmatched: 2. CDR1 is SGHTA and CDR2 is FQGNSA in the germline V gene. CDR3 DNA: TGTGCCAGCAGCTCTGACAGGGGGAATTCACCCCTCCACTTT. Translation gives CASSSDRGNSPLHF.